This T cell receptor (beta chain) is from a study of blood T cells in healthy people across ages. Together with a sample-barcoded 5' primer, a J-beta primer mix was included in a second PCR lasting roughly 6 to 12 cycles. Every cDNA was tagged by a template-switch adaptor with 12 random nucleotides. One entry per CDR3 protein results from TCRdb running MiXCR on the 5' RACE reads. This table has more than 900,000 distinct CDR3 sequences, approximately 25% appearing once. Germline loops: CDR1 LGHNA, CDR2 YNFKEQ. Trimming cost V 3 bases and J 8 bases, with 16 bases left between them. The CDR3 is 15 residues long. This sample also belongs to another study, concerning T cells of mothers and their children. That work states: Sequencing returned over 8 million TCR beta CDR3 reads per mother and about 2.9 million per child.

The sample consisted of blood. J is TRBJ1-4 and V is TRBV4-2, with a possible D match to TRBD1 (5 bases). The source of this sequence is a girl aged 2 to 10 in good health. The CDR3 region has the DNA TGTGCCAGCAGCCAGTTTCCGGGACTGGGAGAAAAACTGTTTTTT. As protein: CASSQFPGLGEKLFF.